The 27 T cell receptor beta chains reported below all come from one sample, sequenced in a study of metastatic and nonmetastatic thyroid tumors. Until they underwent thyroid surgery, no patient had received any treatment. TCRdb reprocessed the PCR reads via MiXCR. The repertoire holds about 48,000 clones, with over 20% as singletons. Sequenced sample: blood. The receptor set was obtained from a male donor with papillary thyroid cancer or a benign thyroid nodule (not recorded which). Some clones in this sample may be carry-over from other donors' samples.

This clone was detected ten times or more. One end of the junction fails to match germline, which may point to a read error. The chain carries TRBV7-3 and TRBJ2-1; D gene ambiguous. Germline CDR1 is SGHTA and CDR2 is FQGTGA. CDR3 size: 10 residues. The CDR3 coding sequence is TGTGCCAGCAGCCCTCCTGGCCTACTCTTC. This translates into CASSPPGLLF.

This chain joins TRBV6-1 and TRBJ2-7, with D perhaps matching TRBD2 (6 bases). CDR3 length equals 14 residues. Between the trimmed V and J ends, which lost 5 bases and 5 bases, there was a span of 16 bases. Germline V gene sequence: CDR1 MNHNS, CDR2 SASEGT. In DNA, the CDR3 is TGTGCCAGCAGTTGGGGGACTGCATCTGACGAGCAGTACTTC. As protein: CASSWGTASDEQYF.

This clone was recorded at least ten times. The chain carries TRBV5-1 and TRBJ2-2; the match to TRBD2 covers 8 bases. V shed 7 bases and J 3 bases; nucleotides not matched to a gene: 11. The CDR3 totals 16 residues. The germline gives CDR1 SGHRS, CDR2 YFSETQ. DNA of the CDR3: TGCGCCAGCGGAGGTAACGCGGGAGGAGACACCGGGGAGCTGTTTTTT. This codes for CASGGNAGGDTGELFF.

This clone was seen ten or more times. The chain combines TRBV12-5 with TRBJ2-4, with D possibly matching TRBD1 (6 bases). The germline V and J ends were trimmed by 5 bases and 7 bases, with 12 bases remaining between them. Germline V gene data show CDR1 as LGHNT and CDR2 as FRNRAP. This CDR3 region has 13 residues. The CDR3 DNA follows: TGTGCTAGTGGTCTGACAGGCGGGAACATTCAGTACTTC. It yields the protein CASGLTGGNIQYF.

There are many counts of this clone. The CDR3 is CASSARAGLKGYTF. The CDR3 region has the DNA TGTGCCAGCAGCGCACGCGCCGGATTGAAGGGCTACACCTTC. The chain links TRBV7-9 to TRBJ1-2; D is unresolved. CDR1 SEHNR and CDR2 FQNEAQ come from the germline V gene (reference sequence). V shed 5 bases and J shed 8 bases, with 18 bases lying between them. This CDR3 comprises 14 residues.

The rearrangement joins TRBV2 to TRBJ1-5; a weak D match, TRBD1 (5 bases). Germline CDR1 is SNHLY and CDR2 is FYNNEI. The CDR3 spans 15 residues. Deletions cut 4 bases from V and 0 bases from J, with 10 bases between. In DNA form, the CDR3 reads TGTGCCAGCAGTGGGGGCAGCAATAGCAATCAGCCCCAGCATTTT. Its protein product is CASSGGSNSNQPQHF. The full variable domain, with the rest looked up from reference TRBV2 and TRBJ1-5, is EPEVTQTPSHQVTQMGQEVILRCVPISNHLYFYWYRQILGQKVEFLVSFYNNEISEKSEIFDDQFSVERPDGSNFTLKIRSTKLEDSAMYFCASSGGSNSNQPQHFGDGTRLSIL.

This clone was seen many times. V and J are TRBV27 and TRBJ2-5; D is undetermined. The V gene's germline CDR1 is MNHEY and CDR2 SMNVEV (reference sequence). The CDR3 is 13 residues long. Trimming took off 8 bases at V and 2 bases at J, with 12 bases between the two ends. The CDR3 loop reads CASAQGLQETQYF. CDR3 in DNA: TGTGCCAGCGCCCAAGGCTTACAAGAGACCCAGTACTTC.

This clone was recorded at least ten times. The chain uses TRBV28 and TRBJ2-1, with D possibly matching TRBD2 (6 bases). V lost 7 bases and J lost 3, with 10 bases in between. The germline V gene encodes CDR1 MDHEN and CDR2 SYDVKM. This CDR3 spans 13 amino acids. The CDR3 DNA follows: TGTGCCAGCAAGGGAGCGGGCTACAATGAGCAGTTCTTC. Residues: CASKGAGYNEQFF.

There are many counts of this clone. The genes are TRBV19 and TRBJ1-1; D gene unclear. The length of the CDR3 is 14 residues. Per germline, CDR1 LNHDA and CDR2 SQIVND (reference sequence). The V and J ends lost 4 bases and 1 base respectively, with 10 bases between them. The CDR3 loop reads CASSSNQKNTEAFF. The DNA for the CDR3 is TGTGCCAGTAGTAGTAACCAGAAGAACACTGAAGCTTTCTTT.

The chain uses TRBV5-1 and TRBJ1-1, with D unclear. Trimming left V 0 bases short and J 2 bases short, with 20 bases between. Looked up from germline, CDR1 is SGHRS and CDR2 is YFSETQ. The length of the CDR3 is 18 residues. DNA of the CDR3: TGCGCCAGCAGCTTGGATTTCGGTACAAGTCAGACAAACACTGAAGCTTTCTTT. This codes for CASSLDFGTSQTNTEAFF.

The chain uses TRBV19 and TRBJ2-2; TRBD2 matches at 10 bases. The CDR3 totals 15 residues. CDR1 and CDR2 (germline): LNHDA, SQIVND (reference sequence). Losses at the gene ends were 3 bases for V and 5 bases for J; bases not matched to a gene: 3. The CDR3 DNA reads as TGTGCCAGTAGTATTAGCGGGAGGAGGACCGGGGAGCTGTTTTTT. Its protein product is CASSISGRRTGELFF.

This clone was observed at least ten times. Other DNA sequences in the sample encode the same CDR3. The chain uses TRBV28 and TRBJ1-1; D call uncertain. The CDR3 sequence is 13 residues long. Between the trimmed V and J ends, which lost 2 bases and 0 bases, there was a span of 4 bases. Looked up from germline, CDR1 is MDHEN and CDR2 is SYDVKM. CDR3 sequence reads: CASSLQVNTEAFF. In DNA, the CDR3 is TGTGCCAGCAGTTTACAGGTGAACACTGAAGCTTTCTTT.

V and J are TRBV5-6 and TRBJ1-1; 8 nucleotides match TRBD1. J was trimmed by 4 bases and V by 6 bases; bases with no gene match: 11. The germline V gene encodes CDR1 SGHDT and CDR2 YYEEEE. CDR3 size: 15 residues. This CDR3 is CASNRGDRSFTEAFF. CDR3 coding DNA: TGTGCCAGCAACCGTGGGGACAGGTCCTTCACTGAAGCTTTCTTT.

The chain combines TRBV5-1 with TRBJ2-3, with D perhaps being TRBD1 or TRBD2 (5 bases each). CDR3 length equals 13 residues. CDR1 is SGHRS and CDR2 is YFSETQ in the germline V gene. The germline V and J ends were trimmed by 6 bases and 2 bases, with 10 bases remaining between them. The DNA for the CDR3 is TGCGCCAGCAAGAGGGGCGCCACAGATACGCAGTATTTT. Its protein product is CASKRGATDTQYF. Combining the CDR3 with reference TRBV5-1 and TRBJ2-3 gives the whole variable domain KAGVTQTPRYLIKTRGQQVTLSCSPISGHRSVSWYQQTPGQGLQFLFEYFSETQRNKGNFPGRFSGRQFSNSRSEMNVSTLELGDSALYLCASKRGATDTQYFGPGTRLTVL.

In its sample, this clone was seen many times. The V gene is TRBV19, the J gene TRBJ1-1; D is unresolved. The CDR3 has 13 residues. Germline V gene sequence: CDR1 LNHDA, CDR2 SQIVND (reference sequence). V was clipped by 7 bases and J by 1 base, with 10 bases between them. The CDR3 DNA sequence: TGTGCCAGTAACGTTGGAGGGAACACTGAAGCTTTCTTT. Translation gives CASNVGGNTEAFF. Filled out from reference TRBV19 and TRBJ1-1, the complete variable domain reads DGGITQSPKYLFRKEGQNVTLSCEQNLNHDAMYWYRQDPGQGLRLIYYSQIVNDFQKGDIAEGYSVSREKKESFPLTVTSAQKNPTAFYLCASNVGGNTEAFFGQGTRLTVV.

Ten or more counts support this clone. The chain is built from TRBV5-1 and TRBJ1-2; a possible D gene is TRBD1 (6 bases). The V gene lost 0 bases and the J gene lost 6 bases, with 12 bases spanning the gap. Per the germline V gene, CDR1 is SGHRS and CDR2 is YFSETQ. The CDR3 extends over 14 amino acids. The CDR3 reads CASSLVLQGDGYTF. In nucleotides, the CDR3 is TGCGCCAGCAGCTTGGTCCTACAGGGCGATGGCTACACCTTC.

This chain joins TRBV25-1 and TRBJ2-3; 15 bases fit TRBD2. V lost 3 bases to trimming and J lost 0 bases; unmatched junction nucleotides: 1. CDR1 and CDR2 from the germline V gene are MGHDK and SYGVNS. CDR3 size: 17 residues. Written as DNA, the CDR3 is TGTGCCAGCAGTGACGGGACTAGCGGGAGGAGCACAGATACGCAGTATTTT. This translates into CASSDGTSGRSTDTQYF.

This clone occurred many times. J is TRBJ2-5 and V is TRBV9; 11 bases are shared with TRBD1. Germline CDR1 SGDLS, CDR2 YYNGEE. The ends lost 4 bases at V and 0 bases at J; junction bases unmatched: 5. This CDR3 comprises 16 residues. The CDR3 region has the DNA TGTGCCAGCAGCAGGAGGGACAGGGGGTACCAAGAGACCCAGTACTTC. Protein sequence: CASSRRDRGYQETQYF.

This clone was detected many times. V and J are TRBV25-1 and TRBJ2-1, with D unclear. The CDR3 is made up of 14 amino acids. V dropped 2 bases and J dropped 1 base, with 6 bases sitting between them. Germline V CDR1 and CDR2: MGHDK, SYGVNS. DNA for the CDR3: TGTGCCAGCAGTGAAATAGGGTCCTACAATGAGCAGTTCTTC. This encodes CASSEIGSYNEQFF.

The chain couples TRBV11-3 to TRBJ2-7; 12 bases match TRBD2. Looked up from germline, CDR1 is SGHNT and CDR2 is YENEEA. V lost 1 base to trimming and J lost 2 bases; unmatched junction nucleotides: 15. The CDR3 extends over 20 amino acids. The CDR3: CASSLVAASGRAGVTYEQYF. In nucleotides, the CDR3 is TGTGCCAGCAGCTTAGTGGCGGCTAGCGGGAGGGCCGGAGTGACCTACGAGCAGTACTTC.

V usage is TRBV20-1 and J usage is TRBJ2-7; the D call may be TRBD1 or TRBD2 (5 bases each). CDR1 DFQATT and CDR2 SNEGSKA come from the germline V gene (reference sequence). The V end lost 3 bases, the J end lost 3 bases, and 15 bases lay between the germline ends. The CDR3 has 14 amino acids. Written as DNA, the CDR3 is TGCAGTGCTAGGGGGGACGGAGATTTCTACGAGCAGTACTTC. Amino acid sequence: CSARGDGDFYEQYF.

This clone was counted at least ten times. J is TRBJ1-2 and V is TRBV29-1; D possibly corresponds to TRBD1 (6 bases). Germline CDR1 reads SQVTM; CDR2 reads ANQGSEA. The ends were cut back, 7 bases at V and 6 bases at J, with 15 bases in the middle. The CDR3 sequence is 12 residues long. The CDR3 DNA is TGCAGCGCCGGGGGGGGGGGCAATGGCTACACCTTC. Translation: CSAGGGGNGYTF.

The chain combines TRBV14 with TRBJ1-1; weak D call: TRBD1 (5 bases). Germline loops: CDR1 SGHDN, CDR2 FVKESK. The V end lost 2 bases, the J end lost 5 bases, and 9 bases lay between the germline ends. The CDR3 length is 13 residues. CDR3 sequence reads: CASSQLQVTEAFF. DNA of the CDR3: TGTGCCAGCAGCCAATTACAGGTAACTGAAGCTTTCTTT. Combining the CDR3 with reference TRBV14 and TRBJ1-1 gives the whole variable domain EAGVTQFPSHSVIEKGQTVTLRCDPISGHDNLYWYRRVMGKEIKFLLHFVKESKQDESGMPNNRFLAERTGGTYSTLKVQPAELEDSGVYFCASSQLQVTEAFFGQGTRLTVV.

The chain carries TRBV4-2 and TRBJ2-7; maybe TRBD2 (6 bases). V lost 4 bases to trimming and J lost 5 bases, with 12 bases between them. CDR1 and CDR2 from the germline V gene are LGHNA and YNFKEQ. This CDR3 is 13 amino acids long. The CDR3 reads CASSPPGLNEQYF. Here the CDR3 DNA reads TGTGCCAGCAGCCCCCCGGGACTTAACGAGCAGTACTTC.

This clone appeared a few times. J is TRBJ1-3 and V is TRBV7-2; TRBD1 matches 8 bases. CDR3 length: 19 amino acids. V gave up 0 bases and J gave up 0 bases; unmatched junction bases: 10. The germline gives CDR1 SGHTA, CDR2 FQGNSA. The DNA for the CDR3 is TGTGCCAGCAGCTTAGCGTTCCAGGGGGCGACTTCCTCTGGAAACACCATATATTTT. Residues: CASSLAFQGATSSGNTIYF.

The rearrangement joins TRBV20-1 to TRBJ2-7; TRBD2 agrees at 9 bases. Trimming took 7 bases from V and 4 from J; bases not matched to a gene: 17. The CDR3 is 16 amino acids. Germline V gene lookup returns CDR1 DFQATT and CDR2 SNEGSKA (reference sequence). The CDR3 sequence: CSESGTSRGFTYEQYF. For the CDR3, the DNA is TGCAGTGAGTCCGGGACTAGCAGGGGGTTCACTTACGAGCAGTACTTC.

The chain employs TRBV7-9 and TRBJ1-1; 7 bases are shared with TRBD1. In germline, CDR1 is SEHNR, CDR2 FQNEAQ (reference sequence). V dropped 2 bases and J dropped 5; count of bases not matched to a gene: 8. The CDR3 loop spans 15 amino acids. The CDR3 sequence: CASSLLGGAGTEAFF. In DNA, the CDR3 is TGTGCCAGCAGCTTATTAGGGGGCGCGGGGACTGAAGCTTTCTTT.